Each of the 12 T cell receptor beta chains below was sequenced from the same sample in a study of T-cell memory formation after mild COVID-19. TCRdb used MiXCR to reprocess the 5' RACE reads, holding one entry per CDR3 protein. The sample yields about 350,000 distinct CDR3 sequences, 25% to 30% seen once. Material: PBMCs or a T cell subset sorted from them (not recorded which). Source of these receptors: an adult woman who had mild COVID-19 (a few samples of this study predate the infection). Cell type and time point are not known.

This chain joins TRBV12-3 or TRBV12-4 and TRBJ1-2; D may be TRBD1 (5 bases). V lost 10 bases, J lost 6 bases, and 15 bases lay in between. This CDR3 comprises 12 residues. CDR3 nucleotide sequence: TGTGCCACTAGAAACGTGGGGGATGGCTACACCTTC. Protein product: CATRNVGDGYTF.

This clonotype was seen a handful of times. CDR3 sequence (DNA): TGTGCCAGCAGTTTCGCCGCTAGCCCCAGGGGGACAACTAATGAAAAACTGTTTTTT. It yields the protein CASSFAASPRGTTNEKLFF. The gene calls are TRBV12-3 or TRBV12-4 and TRBJ1-4; 7 nucleotides match TRBD1. The CDR3 has 19 amino acids. V shed 3 bases, J shed 0 bases, and the junction held 13 bases outside the gene matches.

This chain links TRBV7-3 with TRBJ2-1; 9 positions match TRBD2. Germline-derived CDR1 and CDR2 are SGHTA and FQGTGA. After removal of 5 bases from V and 7 bases from J, the junction contained 15 bases not matched to a gene. This CDR3 is built from 17 residues. CDR3 protein: CASSPPSAGGSSNEQFF. CDR3 DNA sequence: TGTGCCAGCAGCCCGCCCTCAGCGGGGGGTTCTTCGAATGAGCAGTTCTTC.

The rearrangement uses TRBV18 and TRBJ2-1; 10 bases map to TRBD1. The CDR3 loop spans 17 amino acids. The V gene's germline CDR1 is KGHSH and CDR2 LQKENI. V gave up 3 bases and J gave up 6 bases; unmatched junction bases: 11. The CDR3 nucleotides read TGTGCCAGCTCACCCGAACTTTGGGACAGGGGAGGCAATGAGCAGTTCTTC. As protein: CASSPELWDRGGNEQFF.

The CDR3 loop reads CASSLFSGGTYEQYF. In nucleotides, the CDR3 is TGTGCCAGCAGCTTATTTTCAGGGGGAACCTACGAGCAGTACTTC. V and J are TRBV7-3 and TRBJ2-7; 7 nucleotides align to TRBD1. V was pared by 2 bases and J by 2 bases, with 6 bases of the junction left unmatched. The germline V gene has CDR1 SGHTA and CDR2 FQGTGA. The CDR3 spans 15 residues.

This clonotype has more than one count but fewer than ten. V is TRBV6-2 or TRBV6-3 and J is TRBJ2-5; weak D call: TRBD2 (6 bases). Germline values: CDR1 MNHEY, CDR2 SVGEGT. CDR3 length equals 13 residues. V was clipped by 9 bases and J by 1 base, with 12 bases between them. The chain's CDR3 is CASSRRAQETQYF. CDR3 in DNA: TGTGCCAGTTCGCGGAGGGCCCAAGAGACCCAGTACTTC.

This chain links TRBV4-3 with TRBJ2-2; no clear D gene. With 1 base removed from V and 1 base from J, the gap between germline ends came to 10 bases. Germline-derived CDR1 and CDR2 are LGHNA and YSLEER. The CDR3 is 16 amino acids. As DNA, the CDR3 is TGCGCCAGCAGCCAAGTCGGGCGCGGGAACACCGGGGAGCTGTTTTTT. Translated, it gives CASSQVGRGNTGELFF.

The chain carries TRBV5-1 and TRBJ1-4, with TRBD1 as a possible D gene (5 bases). The V end lost 0 bases, the J end lost 6 bases, and 6 bases lay between the germline ends. The CDR3 covers 13 residues. Germline V gene sequence: CDR1 SGHRS, CDR2 YFSETQ. CDR3 amino acids: CASSLGRDEKLFF. CDR3 nucleotides: TGCGCCAGCAGCTTGGGCAGGGATGAAAAACTGTTTTTT.

The chain couples TRBV3-1 to TRBJ1-5; D remains ambiguous. The CDR3 is made up of 16 amino acids. V was pared by 5 bases and J by 0 bases, with 14 bases between. Germline loops: CDR1 LGHDT, CDR2 YNNKEL (reference sequence). The DNA of the CDR3 is TGTGCCAGCAGCTACGGGAGTTCTTATAGCAATCAGCCCCAGCATTTT. Protein: CASSYGSSYSNQPQHF.

V gene TRBV20-1 combines with J gene TRBJ2-1, with 12 bases identical to TRBD2. Germline V gene data show CDR1 as DFQATT and CDR2 as SNEGSKA (reference sequence). There are 15 residues in the CDR3. J gave up 8 bases and V 6 bases, and 11 bases lay outside the gene matches. The CDR3 DNA reads as TGCAGTGCGCCCGTACTAGCGGGAGGCGCGGATGAGCAGTTCTTC. Residues: CSAPVLAGGADEQFF.

This clonotype was observed a handful of times. This sequence joins TRBV18 and TRBJ2-6, with D perhaps TRBD1 (6 bases). V shed 3 bases and J shed 0 bases, with 15 bases lying between them. CDR3 length: 18 residues. Germline values: CDR1 KGHSH, CDR2 LQKENI. The CDR3 nucleotides read TGTGCCAGCTCACCGAGTACAGGGCTCACCTCTGGGGCCAACGTCCTGACTTTC. Its translation is CASSPSTGLTSGANVLTF.

The chain is built from TRBV28 and TRBJ2-1, with 10 bases identical to TRBD2. The V gene end was trimmed by 2 bases and the J gene end by 7 bases; junction bases not matched to a gene: 17. Germline CDR1 is MDHEN and CDR2 is SYDVKM. The CDR3 has 19 residues. The CDR3 DNA reads TGTGCCAGCAGTTTAATTAGTGGGGTAGCGGGGGGCCCTATTAATGAGCAGTTCTTC. Translation gives CASSLISGVAGGPINEQFF.